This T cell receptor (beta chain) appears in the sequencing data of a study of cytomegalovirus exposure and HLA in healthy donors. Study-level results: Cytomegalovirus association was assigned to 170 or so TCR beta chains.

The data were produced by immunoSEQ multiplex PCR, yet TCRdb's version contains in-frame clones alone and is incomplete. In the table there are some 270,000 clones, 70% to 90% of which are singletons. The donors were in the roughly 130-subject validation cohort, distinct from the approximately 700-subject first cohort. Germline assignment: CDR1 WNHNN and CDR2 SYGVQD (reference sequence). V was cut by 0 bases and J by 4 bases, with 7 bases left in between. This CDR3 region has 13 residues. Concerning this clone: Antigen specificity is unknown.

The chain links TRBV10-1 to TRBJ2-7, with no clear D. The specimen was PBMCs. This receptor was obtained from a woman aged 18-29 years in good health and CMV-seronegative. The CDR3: CASSESRQYEQYF. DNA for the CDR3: TGCGCCAGCAGTGAGTCGCGGCAGTACGAGCAGTACTTC.